This TCR beta chain was obtained from a study of shared clonotypes between healthy human individuals. Findings and limits, study-wide: Clonotypes which were not shared had lower generation probabilities than clonotypes that all four donors shared.

The assay used deep level. Several immunoSEQ plates held equal portions of the genomic DNA taken from each subset. Generated by immunoSEQ multiplex PCR, the TCRdb table keeps only in-frame clones and is missing some. The sample carries some 2,000,000 clones, about 95% recorded once. A single count supports this clone. Antigen: not known. The naive CD8 fraction comprised CD45RO-negative cells positively selected for CCR7 and excluded terminally differentiated effector memory CD45RA+ cells. The sequenced sample was naive CD8+ T cells sorted from blood. The clonotype originates from a man between 18 and 35 years old in good health.

CDR3 bases: TGTGCCAGCAGCCAAGATGGAAACACCATATATTTT. Translated, it gives CASSQDGNTIYF. V usage is TRBV14 and J usage is TRBJ1-3, with D hard to call. The CDR3 is 12 amino acids. Trimming pared 0 bases from V and 3 bases from J, leaving 0 bases between. Germline-derived CDR1 and CDR2 are SGHDN and FVKESK.